The 17 T cell receptor beta chains below were found in one sample sequenced in a study of cytomegalovirus exposure and HLA in healthy donors. The PCR made use of 60 Vbeta and 13 Jbeta primers. Generated by immunoSEQ multiplex PCR, the TCRdb table keeps only in-frame clones and is missing some. The sample records about 210,000 clones, about four fifths being singletons. Sequencing input: PBMCs. Source of these receptors: a man under 40 in good health and CMV-seronegative.

This clone has a single count. This sequence joins TRBV21-1 and TRBJ1-4. TRBV21-1 constitutes a pseudogene. The CDR3 consists of 11 residues. The CDR3 protein is CASSVGTHLFF. In DNA, the CDR3 is TGTGCCAGCAGCGTCGGGACTCATCTGTTTTTT.

This rearrangement joins TRBV2 to TRBJ2-2, with D maybe TRBD1 (6 bases). The V end lost 7 bases, the J end lost 2 bases, and 14 bases lay between the germline ends. This CDR3 is built from 15 residues. The germline CDR1 and CDR2 sequences are SNHLY and FYNNEI. The CDR3 sequence is CASKLIQGNTGELFF. DNA for the CDR3: TGTGCCAGCAAACTCATACAGGGAAACACCGGGGAGCTGTTTTTT. The variable domain in full, with the rest retrieved from reference TRBV2 and TRBJ2-2, is EPEVTQTPSHQVTQMGQEVILRCVPISNHLYFYWYRQILGQKVEFLVSFYNNEISEKSEIFDDQFSVERPDGSNFTLKIRSTKLEDSAMYFCASKLIQGNTGELFFGEGSRLTVL.

In DNA, the CDR3 is TGTGCCAGCAGCCTGGACAAGTATGGCTACACCTTC. It specifies CASSLDKYGYTF. The chain carries TRBV7-9 and TRBJ1-2; D is perhaps TRBD1 (5 bases). Trimming pared 5 bases from V and 5 bases from J, leaving 9 bases between. Germline values: CDR1 SEHNR, CDR2 FQNEAQ (reference sequence). The CDR3 sequence is 12 residues long.

In regard to this clone: Mismatch with germline at one junction end may stem from a read error. Written as DNA, the CDR3 is TGTGTCAGCGGCGGGACGACAACCCCTATTGGCTACACCTTC. Protein sequence: CVSGGTTTPIGYTF. The chain joins TRBV6-1 to TRBJ1-2; tentative D call: TRBD1 (5 bases). The CDR3 has 14 amino acids. Germline V lookup: CDR1 MNHNS, CDR2 SASEGT.

This chain connects TRBV4-1 to TRBJ2-3; TRBD2 agrees at 9 bases. The CDR3 has 18 amino acids. J lost 2 bases, V lost 0 bases, and 9 bases had no gene match. Germline V gene data show CDR1 as MGHRA and CDR2 as YSYEKL. CDR3 DNA: TGCGCCAGCAGCCAAGATCGGGCTAGCGGGGCTGTCACAGATACGCAGTATTTT. It yields the protein CASSQDRASGAVTDTQYF.

This clone was found a few times. The genes are TRBV10-3 and TRBJ1-3; the match to TRBD1 covers 7 bases. Germline trimming cut 8 bases from V and 0 bases from J; bases unmatched to any gene: 1. CDR1 and CDR2 from the germline V gene are ENHRY and SYGVKD. The CDR3 runs to 13 residues. CDR3: CAIRDSSGNTIYF. The CDR3 DNA follows: TGTGCCATCCGGGACAGCTCTGGAAACACCATATATTTT.

V gene TRBV2 combines with J gene TRBJ1-3; 8 bases fit TRBD1. Unmatched junction bases numbered 4, after V lost 5 bases and J lost 4 bases. This CDR3 has 14 amino acids. Germline values: CDR1 SNHLY, CDR2 FYNNEI. The chain's CDR3 is CASSSDRVGNTIYF. CDR3 DNA sequence: TGTGCCAGCAGTTCGGACAGGGTCGGAAACACCATATATTTT.

The CDR3 protein is CASSLTSGGAGTDTQYF. The CDR3 coding sequence is TGTGCCAGCAGCTTGACTAGCGGGGGGGCCGGAACAGATACGCAGTATTTT. The rearrangement uses TRBV7-9 and TRBJ2-3; 14 nucleotides align to TRBD2. The CDR3 spans 17 residues. Trimming cost V 3 bases and J 3 bases; bases outside gene matches: 5. CDR1 and CDR2 (germline): SEHNR, FQNEAQ (reference sequence). The full variable domain, rest sourced from reference TRBV7-9 and TRBJ2-3, is DTGVSQNPRHKITKRGQNVTFRCDPISEHNRLYWYRQTLGQGPEFLTYFQNEAQLEKSRLLSDRFSAERPKGSFSTLEIQRTEQGDSAMYLCASSLTSGGAGTDTQYFGPGTRLTVL.

The V call is TRBV6-5, the J call TRBJ2-7; TRBD1 agrees at 12 bases. V shed 2 bases, J shed 3 bases, and the junction held 5 bases outside the gene matches. The CDR3 length is 16 residues. Germline assignment: CDR1 MNHEY and CDR2 SVGAGI. CDR3 loop: CASSYLGQGAGYEQYF. CDR3 DNA: TGTGCCAGCAGTTACCTGGGACAGGGGGCTGGCTACGAGCAGTACTTC.

This clone was counted between two and nine times. V usage is TRBV28 and J usage is TRBJ2-4, with 11 bases fitting TRBD2. The CDR3 runs 15 residues. J lost 6 bases, V lost 4 bases, and 5 bases had no gene match. CDR1 MDHEN and CDR2 SYDVKM come from the germline V gene. The CDR3 reads CASSYSGGARNIQYF. The CDR3 coding sequence is TGTGCCAGCAGTTATAGCGGGGGGGCTAGAAACATTCAGTACTTC. Full variable domain (missing parts from reference TRBV28 and TRBJ2-4): DVKVTQSSRYLVKRTGEKVFLECVQDMDHENMFWYRQDPGLGLRLIYFSYDVKMKEKGDIPEGYSVSREKKERFSLILESASTNQTSMYLCASSYSGGARNIQYFGAGTRLSVL.

The V gene is TRBV6-1, the J gene TRBJ1-6, with D possibly matching TRBD1 (6 bases). CDR3 length equals 17 residues. Germline V gives CDR1 MNHNS, CDR2 SASEGT. V was shortened by 4 bases and J by 5 bases, with 18 bases between the two germline ends. Written as DNA, the CDR3 is TGTGCCAGCAGTGGAGGACAGCCGTACGGGAATAATTCACCCCTCCACTTT. Its protein product is CASSGGQPYGNNSPLHF.

The CDR3 here is CASSPVEGWQETQYF. The CDR3 DNA follows: TGTGCCAGCAGCCCCGTGGAGGGTTGGCAAGAGACCCAGTACTTC. The chain carries TRBV28 and TRBJ2-5, with D possibly matching TRBD2 (6 bases). The germline V and J ends were trimmed by 6 bases and 2 bases, with 16 bases remaining between them. Germline CDR1 reads MDHEN; CDR2 reads SYDVKM. CDR3 length equals 15 residues.

The chain links TRBV11-3 to TRBJ2-7; TRBD2 matches 8 bases. This CDR3 is built from 15 residues. The trim removed 3 bases at V and 0 bases at J, leaving 4 bases unmatched. The germline V gene encodes CDR1 SGHNT and CDR2 YENEEA. CDR3 sequence: CASSLGTSASYEQYF. In DNA, the CDR3 is TGTGCCAGCAGCTTGGGGACTAGTGCCTCCTACGAGCAGTACTTC.

V is TRBV7-3 and J is TRBJ2-1, with D possibly matching TRBD2 (6 bases). Trimming pared 2 bases from V and 9 bases from J, leaving 11 bases between. The CDR3 covers 13 residues. Germline loops: CDR1 SGHTA, CDR2 FQGTGA. For the CDR3, the DNA is TGTGCCAGCAGCTTATCCCCGGGGGTTGAGCAGTTCTTC. Amino acids: CASSLSPGVEQFF.

This clone was detected only once. The genes are TRBV4-2 and TRBJ2-3; the match to TRBD1 covers 7 bases. The CDR3 has 16 residues. CDR1 LGHNA and CDR2 YNFKEQ come from the germline V gene. V lost 1 base, J lost 4 bases, and 8 bases stayed unmatched. CDR3 DNA: TGTGCCAGCAGCCAAGGGAACAGGGGTTTGGCAGATACGCAGTATTTT. It encodes CASSQGNRGLADTQYF.

This chain's CDR3 is CASSLGRVSYEQYF. CDR3 nucleotide sequence: TGTGCCAGCAGCTTGGGCAGGGTCTCCTACGAGCAGTACTTC. This sequence joins TRBV5-5 and TRBJ2-7, with D perhaps matching TRBD1 (5 bases). The CDR3 extends over 14 amino acids. Trimming removed 0 bases from V and 0 bases from J, with 7 bases in between. Germline V lookup: CDR1 SGHKS, CDR2 YYEKEE (reference sequence).

The rearrangement links TRBV27 to TRBJ1-6; 7 bases map to TRBD1. Germline values: CDR1 MNHEY, CDR2 SMNVEV (reference sequence). This CDR3 has 13 residues. The V and J ends lost 5 bases and 8 bases, in that order; junction bases with no gene match: 3. The CDR3: CASSRQGYSPLHF. CDR3 DNA: TGTGCCAGCAGTCGACAGGGATATTCACCCCTCCACTTT.